A few counts support the clone carrying this TCR beta chain. As yet, its antigen is unknown. Germline assignment: CDR1 MDHEN and CDR2 SYDVKM. Trimming took off 3 bases at V and 3 bases at J, with 14 bases between the two ends. The CDR3 contains 15 residues. TCRdb's copy holds only in-frame clones and misses some; the assay was immunoSEQ multiplex PCR. Found here are thousands of clones, roughly two thirds of them singletons; the top ten hold 41%. The data derive from a study of CD8 T cell repertoires and HIV-1 epitope variants. The sample was cultured CD8+ T cells derived from PBMCs. The receptor comes from a male donor with HIV. V and J are TRBV28 and TRBJ1-1; D perhaps matches TRBD1 (6 bases). The CDR3 DNA sequence: TGTGCCAGCAGTTTTCAGGGGCAGAAGGACACTGAAGCTTTCTTT. It is translated as CASSFQGQKDTEAFF.